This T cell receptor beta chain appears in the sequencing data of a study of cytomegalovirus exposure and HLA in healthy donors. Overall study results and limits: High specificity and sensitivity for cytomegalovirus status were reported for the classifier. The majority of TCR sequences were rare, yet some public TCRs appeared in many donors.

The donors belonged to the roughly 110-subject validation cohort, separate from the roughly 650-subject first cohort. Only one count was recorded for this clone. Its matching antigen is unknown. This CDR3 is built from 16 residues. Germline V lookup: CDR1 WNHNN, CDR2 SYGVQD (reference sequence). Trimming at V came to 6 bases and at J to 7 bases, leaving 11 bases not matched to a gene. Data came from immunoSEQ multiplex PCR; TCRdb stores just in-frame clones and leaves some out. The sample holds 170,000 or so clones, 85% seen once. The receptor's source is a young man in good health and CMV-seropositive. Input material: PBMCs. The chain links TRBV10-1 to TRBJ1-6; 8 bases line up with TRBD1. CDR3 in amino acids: CASRRQGNIWNSPLHF. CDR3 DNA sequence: TGCGCCAGCAGAAGACAGGGGAATATTTGGAATTCACCCCTCCACTTT.